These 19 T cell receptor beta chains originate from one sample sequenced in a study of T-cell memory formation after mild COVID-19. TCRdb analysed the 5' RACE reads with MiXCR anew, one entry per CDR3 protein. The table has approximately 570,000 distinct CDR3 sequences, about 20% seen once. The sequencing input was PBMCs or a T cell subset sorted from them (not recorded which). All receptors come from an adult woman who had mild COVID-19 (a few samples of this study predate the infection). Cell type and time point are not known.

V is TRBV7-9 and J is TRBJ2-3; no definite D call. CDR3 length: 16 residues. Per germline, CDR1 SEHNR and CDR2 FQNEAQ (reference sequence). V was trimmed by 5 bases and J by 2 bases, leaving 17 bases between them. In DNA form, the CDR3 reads TGTGCCAGCAGCGCATCAGGATTCGCGGCCACAGATACGCAGTATTTT. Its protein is CASSASGFAATDTQYF.

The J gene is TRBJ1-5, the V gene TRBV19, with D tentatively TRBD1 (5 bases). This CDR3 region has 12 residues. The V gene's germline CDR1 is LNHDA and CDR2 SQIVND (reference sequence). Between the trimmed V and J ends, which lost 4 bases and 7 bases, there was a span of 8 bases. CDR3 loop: CASSTPGQPQHF. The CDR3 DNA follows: TGTGCCAGTAGTACACCAGGGCAGCCCCAGCATTTT.

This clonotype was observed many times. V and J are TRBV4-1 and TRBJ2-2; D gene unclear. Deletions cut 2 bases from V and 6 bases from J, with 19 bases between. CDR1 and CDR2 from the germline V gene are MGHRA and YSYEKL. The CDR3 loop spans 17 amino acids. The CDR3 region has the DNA TGCGCCAGCAGCCAATTGGATATGGGTATGGTTGCCGGGGAGCTGTTTTTT. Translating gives CASSQLDMGMVAGELFF.

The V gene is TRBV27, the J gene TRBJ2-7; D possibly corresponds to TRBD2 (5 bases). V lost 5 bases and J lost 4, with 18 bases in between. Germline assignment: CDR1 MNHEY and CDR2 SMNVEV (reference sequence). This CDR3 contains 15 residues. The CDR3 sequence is CASSLPGINDYEQYF. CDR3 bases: TGTGCCAGCAGTCTCCCGGGGATAAACGATTACGAGCAGTACTTC.

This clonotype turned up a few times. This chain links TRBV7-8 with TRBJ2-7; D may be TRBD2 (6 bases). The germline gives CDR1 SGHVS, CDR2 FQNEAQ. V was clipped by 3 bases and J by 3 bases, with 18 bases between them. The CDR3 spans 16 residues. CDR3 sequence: CASSLMAEGGLYEQYF. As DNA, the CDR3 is TGTGCCAGCAGCTTGATGGCGGAGGGCGGTCTCTACGAGCAGTACTTC.

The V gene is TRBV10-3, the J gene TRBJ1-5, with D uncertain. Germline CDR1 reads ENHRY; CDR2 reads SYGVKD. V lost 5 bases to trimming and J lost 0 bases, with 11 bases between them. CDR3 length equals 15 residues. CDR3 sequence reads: CAISPNGYSNQPQHF. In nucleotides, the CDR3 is TGTGCCATCAGTCCCAACGGGTATAGCAATCAGCCCCAGCATTTT.

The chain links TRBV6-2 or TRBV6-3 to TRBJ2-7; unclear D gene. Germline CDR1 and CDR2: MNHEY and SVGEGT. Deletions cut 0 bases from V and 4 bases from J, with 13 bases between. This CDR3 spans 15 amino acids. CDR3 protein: CASSYSLGPPYEQYF. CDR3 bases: TGTGCCAGCAGTTACTCTTTAGGGCCACCTTACGAGCAGTACTTC.

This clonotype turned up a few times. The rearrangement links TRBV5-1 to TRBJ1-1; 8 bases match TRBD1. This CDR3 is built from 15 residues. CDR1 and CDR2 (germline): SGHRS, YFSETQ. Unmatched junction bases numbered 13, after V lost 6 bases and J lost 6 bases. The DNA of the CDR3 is TGCGCCAGCATACACTACGGACAGGGCAAAGCTGAAGCTTTCTTT. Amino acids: CASIHYGQGKAEAFF.

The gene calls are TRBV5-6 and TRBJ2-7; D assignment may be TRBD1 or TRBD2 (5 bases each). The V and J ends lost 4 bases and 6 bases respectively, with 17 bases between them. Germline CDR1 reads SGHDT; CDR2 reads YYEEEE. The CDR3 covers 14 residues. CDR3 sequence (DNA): TGTGCCAGCAGCCGAGCCGGGACGGATTCCGAGCAGTACTTC. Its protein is CASSRAGTDSEQYF.

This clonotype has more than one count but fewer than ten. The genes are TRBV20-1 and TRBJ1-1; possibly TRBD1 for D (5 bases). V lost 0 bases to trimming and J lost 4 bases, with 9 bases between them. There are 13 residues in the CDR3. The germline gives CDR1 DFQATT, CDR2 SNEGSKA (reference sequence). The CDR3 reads CSARERGITEAFF. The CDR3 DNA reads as TGCAGTGCTAGAGAGAGGGGTATCACTGAAGCTTTCTTT.

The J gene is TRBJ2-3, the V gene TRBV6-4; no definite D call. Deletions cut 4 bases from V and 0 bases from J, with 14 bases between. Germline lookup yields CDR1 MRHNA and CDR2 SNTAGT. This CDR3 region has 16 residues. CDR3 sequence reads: CASSARPVPSTDTQYF. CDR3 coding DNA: TGTGCCAGCAGTGCCCGCCCGGTGCCCAGCACAGATACGCAGTATTTT.

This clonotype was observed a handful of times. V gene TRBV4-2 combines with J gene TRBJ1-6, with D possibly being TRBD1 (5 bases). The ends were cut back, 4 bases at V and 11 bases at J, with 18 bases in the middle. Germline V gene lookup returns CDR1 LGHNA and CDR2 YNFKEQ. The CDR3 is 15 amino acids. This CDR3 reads CASSPGGRVEAPLHF. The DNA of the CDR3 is TGTGCCAGCAGCCCCGGAGGCAGGGTGGAAGCACCCCTCCACTTT.

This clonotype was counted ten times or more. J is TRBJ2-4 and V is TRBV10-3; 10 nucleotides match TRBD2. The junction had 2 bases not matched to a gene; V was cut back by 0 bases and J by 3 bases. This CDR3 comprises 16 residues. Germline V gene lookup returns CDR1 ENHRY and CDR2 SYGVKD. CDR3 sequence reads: CAISESWTSGKNIQYF. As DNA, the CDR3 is TGTGCCATCAGTGAGTCCTGGACTAGCGGCAAAAACATTCAGTACTTC.

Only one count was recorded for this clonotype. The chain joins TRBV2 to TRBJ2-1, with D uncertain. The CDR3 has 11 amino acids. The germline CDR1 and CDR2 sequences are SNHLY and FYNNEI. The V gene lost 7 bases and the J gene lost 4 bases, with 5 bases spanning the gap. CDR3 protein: CASNLYNEQFF. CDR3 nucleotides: TGTGCCAGCAACCTATACAATGAGCAGTTCTTC.

CDR3 amino acids: CASSFGTRNYEQYF. DNA for the CDR3: TGTGCCAGCAGCTTCGGGACTAGGAACTACGAGCAGTACTTC. The chain couples TRBV7-3 to TRBJ2-7; TRBD2 aligns across 8 bases. After removal of 3 bases from V and 3 bases from J, the junction contained 4 bases not matched to a gene. The germline V gene has CDR1 SGHTA and CDR2 FQGTGA. The CDR3 sequence is 14 residues long.

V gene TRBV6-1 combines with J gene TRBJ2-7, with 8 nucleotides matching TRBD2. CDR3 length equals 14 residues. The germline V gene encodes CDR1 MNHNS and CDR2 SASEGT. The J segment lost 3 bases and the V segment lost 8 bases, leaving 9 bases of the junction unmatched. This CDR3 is CASLSTSGLYEQYF. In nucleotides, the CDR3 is TGTGCCAGCCTATCAACTAGCGGCCTCTACGAGCAGTACTTC.

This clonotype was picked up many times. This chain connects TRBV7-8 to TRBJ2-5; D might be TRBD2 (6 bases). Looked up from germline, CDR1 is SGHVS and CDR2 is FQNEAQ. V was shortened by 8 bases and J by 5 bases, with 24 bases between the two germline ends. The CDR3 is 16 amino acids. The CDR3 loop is CASYTSRESGGETQYF. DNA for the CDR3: TGTGCCAGCTATACTAGCCGCGAAAGCGGTGGGGAGACCCAGTACTTC.

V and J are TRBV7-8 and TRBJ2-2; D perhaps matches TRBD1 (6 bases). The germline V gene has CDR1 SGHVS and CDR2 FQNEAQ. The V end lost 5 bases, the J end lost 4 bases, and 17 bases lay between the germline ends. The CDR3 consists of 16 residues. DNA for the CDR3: TGTGCCAGCAGCCCTACAGGGTATAGGGTCACCGGGGAGCTGTTTTTT. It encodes CASSPTGYRVTGELFF.

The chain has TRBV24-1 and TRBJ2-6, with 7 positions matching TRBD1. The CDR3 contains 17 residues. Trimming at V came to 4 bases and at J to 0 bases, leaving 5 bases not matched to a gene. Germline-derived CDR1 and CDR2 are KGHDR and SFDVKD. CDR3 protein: CATSDPGTASGANVLTF. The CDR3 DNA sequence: TGTGCCACCAGTGACCCCGGGACAGCCTCTGGGGCCAACGTCCTGACTTTC.